The rows below give T cell receptor beta chains drawn from one sample of a study of blood T cell repertoires in COVID-19. Clones were sequenced by immunoSEQ multiplex PCR, and TCRdb holds only the in-frame ones, with some missing. The table records approximately 160,000 clones, around 88% of them present only once. Sequencing used PBMCs or T cells enriched from blood (not recorded which). These receptors were obtained from a woman in her 50s in a cohort exposed to, infected with or recovered from COVID-19 (not recorded which). The CDR3 runs from the conserved cysteine through the conserved F or W. Fields, in order: J gene, CDR3 length, D gene, V gene, clone size, CDR3 protein, CDR3 DNA. The D gene is left open where the match is weak. Some rows have no size entry. The others give once, few or many, or a class for an expanded clone.

j_call: TRBJ1-4
cdr3_length: 13
d_call: -
v_call: TRBV3-1/TRBV3-2
clone_size: -
cdr3_aa: CASSQGVTDKLFF
cdr3_nt: TGTGCCAGCAGCCAAGGTGTGACAGACAAACTGTTTTTT

j_call: TRBJ1-1
cdr3_length: 15
d_call: -
v_call: TRBV5-1
clone_size: -
cdr3_aa: CASSLAGRGNTEAFF
cdr3_nt: TGCGCCAGCAGCTTGGCAGGCAGGGGGAACACTGAAGCTTTCTTT

j_call: TRBJ2-2
cdr3_length: 17
d_call: TRBD2
v_call: TRBV11-3
clone_size: few
cdr3_aa: CASSPSPSGKNTGELFF
cdr3_nt: TGTGCCAGCAGCCCCTCTCCGAGCGGGAAGAACACCGGGGAGCTGTTTTTT

j_call: TRBJ2-3
cdr3_length: 18
d_call: -
v_call: TRBV5-4
clone_size: once
cdr3_aa: CASSLGPGETIASDTQYF
cdr3_nt: TGTGCCAGCAGCTTGGGGCCCGGGGAGACGATAGCATCAGATACGCAGTATTTT

j_call: TRBJ1-3
cdr3_length: 14
d_call: -
v_call: TRBV27
clone_size: -
cdr3_aa: CASSFGGSGNTIYF
cdr3_nt: TGTGCCAGCAGTTTTGGAGGCTCTGGAAACACCATATATTTT

j_call: TRBJ2-1
cdr3_length: 12
d_call: -
v_call: TRBV27
clone_size: -
cdr3_aa: CASPYLADEQFF
cdr3_nt: TGTGCCAGCCCCTACCTTGCGGATGAGCAGTTCTTC

j_call: TRBJ1-4
cdr3_length: 15
d_call: TRBD1
v_call: TRBV19
clone_size: -
cdr3_aa: CASSRQGAGGEKLFF
cdr3_nt: TGTGCCAGTAGTAGACAGGGGGCCGGTGGTGAAAAACTGTTTTTT

j_call: TRBJ1-2
cdr3_length: 13
d_call: -
v_call: TRBV13
clone_size: -
cdr3_aa: CASSLGGSRGYTF
cdr3_nt: TGTGCCAGCAGCTTGGGGGGAAGTAGGGGCTACACCTTC

j_call: TRBJ2-5
cdr3_length: 16
d_call: TRBD2
v_call: TRBV5-5
clone_size: -
cdr3_aa: CASSLPGLAGEETQYF
cdr3_nt: TGTGCCAGCAGCTTACCGGGACTAGCGGGAGAAGAGACCCAGTACTTC

j_call: TRBJ2-2
cdr3_length: 18
d_call: TRBD2
v_call: TRBV19
clone_size: -
cdr3_aa: CASSIQGAASGSPGELFF
cdr3_nt: TGTGCCAGTAGTATTCAGGGGGCGGCTAGCGGGAGCCCCGGGGAGCTGTTTTTT

j_call: TRBJ1-1
cdr3_length: 17
d_call: TRBD1
v_call: TRBV11-3
clone_size: -
cdr3_aa: CASSRTIPGTGDTEAFF
cdr3_nt: TGTGCCAGCAGCAGAACCATCCCCGGGACAGGGGACACTGAAGCTTTCTTT

j_call: TRBJ1-6
cdr3_length: 14
d_call: TRBD1
v_call: TRBV7-2
clone_size: once
cdr3_aa: CASSFRDSNSPLHF
cdr3_nt: TGTGCCAGCAGCTTCCGGGACAGCAATTCACCCCTCCACTTT

j_call: TRBJ2-1
cdr3_length: 18
d_call: TRBD2
v_call: TRBV7-6
clone_size: -
cdr3_aa: CASSPGTSGAASYNEQFF
cdr3_nt: TGTGCCAGCAGCCCCGGGACTAGCGGGGCGGCTTCCTACAATGAGCAGTTCTTC

j_call: TRBJ2-3
cdr3_length: 17
d_call: TRBD2
v_call: TRBV18
clone_size: -
cdr3_aa: CASSPGTSGIGTDTQYF
cdr3_nt: TGTGCCAGCTCACCCGGGACTAGCGGGATCGGGACAGATACGCAGTATTTT

j_call: TRBJ1-2
cdr3_length: 15
d_call: TRBD1
v_call: TRBV5-1
clone_size: -
cdr3_aa: CASSFADREFGGYTF
cdr3_nt: TGCGCCAGCAGCTTTGCGGACAGGGAGTTTGGGGGCTACACCTTC

j_call: TRBJ1-2
cdr3_length: 12
d_call: -
v_call: TRBV29-1
clone_size: once
cdr3_aa: CSVGQPSYGYTF
cdr3_nt: TGCAGCGTCGGACAGCCCTCGTATGGCTACACCTTC

j_call: TRBJ2-2
cdr3_length: 15
d_call: TRBD1
v_call: TRBV5-1
clone_size: -
cdr3_aa: CASSFDRANTGELFF
cdr3_nt: TGCGCCAGCAGCTTTGACAGGGCGAACACCGGGGAGCTGTTTTTT

j_call: TRBJ1-1
cdr3_length: 14
d_call: -
v_call: TRBV15
clone_size: -
cdr3_aa: CATSRADRNTEAFF
cdr3_nt: TGTGCCACCAGCAGAGCGGACAGGAACACTGAAGCTTTCTTT

j_call: TRBJ2-1
cdr3_length: 14
d_call: -
v_call: TRBV3-1/TRBV3-2
clone_size: -
cdr3_aa: CASSLLARDDEQFF
cdr3_nt: TGTGCCAGCAGCCTGTTAGCACGAGACGATGAGCAGTTCTTC

j_call: TRBJ2-1
cdr3_length: 15
d_call: TRBD2
v_call: TRBV9
clone_size: -
cdr3_aa: CASSVAPSGSGEQFF
cdr3_nt: TGTGCCAGCAGCGTAGCGCCTAGCGGGAGTGGTGAGCAGTTCTTC

j_call: TRBJ2-4
cdr3_length: 15
d_call: TRBD2
v_call: TRBV2
clone_size: -
cdr3_aa: CASRISREGLYIQYF
cdr3_nt: TGTGCCAGCAGAATCAGTCGGGAGGGTCTGTACATTCAGTACTTC

j_call: TRBJ1-5
cdr3_length: 13
d_call: -
v_call: TRBV12-3/TRBV12-4
clone_size: -
cdr3_aa: CASNVGQNQPQHF
cdr3_nt: TGTGCCAGCAATGTGGGGCAAAATCAGCCCCAGCATTTT

j_call: TRBJ1-5
cdr3_length: 16
d_call: -
v_call: TRBV19
clone_size: -
cdr3_aa: CASQPGFPGPFQPQHF
cdr3_nt: TGTGCCAGTCAACCAGGGTTCCCCGGACCGTTTCAGCCCCAGCATTTT

j_call: TRBJ2-7
cdr3_length: 12
d_call: -
v_call: TRBV5-1
clone_size: few
cdr3_aa: CASSLQGHEQYF
cdr3_nt: TGCGCCAGCAGCTTACAGGGACACGAGCAGTACTTC

j_call: TRBJ2-5
cdr3_length: 17
d_call: TRBD2
v_call: TRBV11-2
clone_size: -
cdr3_aa: CASSLGLAGGPGETQYF
cdr3_nt: TGTGCCAGCAGCCTTGGACTAGCGGGGGGGCCGGGAGAGACCCAGTACTTC

j_call: TRBJ2-3
cdr3_length: 15
d_call: TRBD1
v_call: TRBV5-4
clone_size: few
cdr3_aa: CASSRRTGRTDTQYF
cdr3_nt: TGTGCCAGCAGCCGCCGGACAGGGCGGACAGATACGCAGTATTTT

j_call: TRBJ2-2
cdr3_length: 16
d_call: -
v_call: TRBV6-6
clone_size: -
cdr3_aa: CATRAGSGQNTGELFF
cdr3_nt: TGTGCCACCAGAGCTGGTTCCGGACAGAACACCGGGGAGCTGTTTTTT

j_call: TRBJ2-2
cdr3_length: 15
d_call: -
v_call: TRBV4-3
clone_size: -
cdr3_aa: CASSVGGLGTGELFF
cdr3_nt: TGCGCCAGCAGCGTCGGCGGGTTGGGGACCGGGGAGCTGTTTTTT

j_call: TRBJ2-7
cdr3_length: 16
d_call: -
v_call: TRBV29-1
clone_size: -
cdr3_aa: CSVGSATTALSYEQYF
cdr3_nt: TGCAGCGTTGGATCGGCCACGACAGCCCTATCCTACGAGCAGTACTTC

j_call: TRBJ2-1
cdr3_length: 13
d_call: -
v_call: TRBV19
clone_size: -
cdr3_aa: CASSRDSHNEQFF
cdr3_nt: TGTGCCAGTAGCCGGGACTCACACAATGAGCAGTTCTTC

j_call: TRBJ2-5
cdr3_length: 15
d_call: TRBD1
v_call: TRBV2
clone_size: -
cdr3_aa: CASSRDRGLGETQYF
cdr3_nt: TGTGCCAGCAGTAGGGACAGGGGATTAGGAGAGACCCAGTACTTC

j_call: TRBJ1-3
cdr3_length: 15
d_call: -
v_call: TRBV6-1
clone_size: few
cdr3_aa: CAAGGGATAGNTIYF
cdr3_nt: TGTGCCGCGGGGGGGGGCGCGACGGCTGGAAACACCATATATTTT

j_call: TRBJ1-1
cdr3_length: 12
d_call: -
v_call: TRBV27
clone_size: -
cdr3_aa: CASSASGTEAFF
cdr3_nt: TGTGCCAGCAGTGCCAGCGGGACTGAAGCTTTCTTT

j_call: TRBJ1-2
cdr3_length: 15
d_call: TRBD1
v_call: TRBV3-1/TRBV3-2
clone_size: -
cdr3_aa: CASSSSGTGGAGYTF
cdr3_nt: TGTGCCAGCAGCTCCTCCGGGACAGGGGGCGCGGGCTACACCTTC

j_call: TRBJ2-3
cdr3_length: 14
d_call: -
v_call: TRBV9
clone_size: few
cdr3_aa: CASSPLTSTDTQYF
cdr3_nt: TGTGCCAGCAGCCCACTCACTAGCACAGATACGCAGTATTTT

j_call: TRBJ2-6
cdr3_length: 17
d_call: TRBD1
v_call: TRBV18
clone_size: -
cdr3_aa: CASSPRTGSSGANVLTF
cdr3_nt: TGTGCCAGCTCACCACGGACAGGGAGCTCTGGGGCCAACGTCCTGACTTTC

j_call: TRBJ2-7
cdr3_length: 16
d_call: -
v_call: TRBV5-8
clone_size: -
cdr3_aa: CASSRQRQQSPMAQYF
cdr3_nt: TGTGCCAGCAGCCGCCAGCGACAGCAATCACCTATGGCGCAGTACTTC

j_call: TRBJ2-1
cdr3_length: 17
d_call: -
v_call: TRBV21-1
clone_size: -
cdr3_aa: CASSNRERPSSYNEQFF
cdr3_nt: TGTGCCAGCAGCAACCGGGAGCGCCCGAGCTCCTACAATGAGCAGTTCTTC

j_call: TRBJ1-1
cdr3_length: 16
d_call: TRBD1
v_call: TRBV18
clone_size: -
cdr3_aa: CASSPGQGGSDTEAFF
cdr3_nt: TGTGCCAGCTCACCGGGACAGGGAGGGTCCGACACTGAAGCTTTCTTT

j_call: TRBJ2-1
cdr3_length: 19
d_call: TRBD1
v_call: TRBV12-5
clone_size: -
cdr3_aa: CASGLGRDRGSPFYNEQFF
cdr3_nt: TGTGCTAGTGGTTTGGGCCGGGACAGAGGTAGTCCTTTTTACAATGAGCAGTTCTTC